This T cell receptor (beta chain) appears in the sequencing data of a study of glioma-infiltrating T cells after dendritic cell vaccination. Study context: Treatment, given 2003 to 2012, was autologous tumor lysate-pulsed dendritic cell vaccination. Study observations and caveats: Longer survival after dendritic cell vaccination followed higher pretreatment TIL content.

To note about this clone: No antigen is known for it.

The V end was cut by 3 bases, the J end by 3 bases, with 3 bases between. The CDR3 loop spans 11 amino acids. CDR1 and CDR2 from the germline V gene are GTSNPN and SVGIG (reference sequence). The protocol was immunoSEQ multiplex PCR, while the TCRdb copy is restricted to in-frame clones and leaves out a portion. The repertoire includes about 82,000 clones, 85% to 90% of them detected once, and 3.2% sits in the top ten. Sample: blood, taken before dendritic cell vaccination. The chain employs TRBV30 and TRBJ2-1; D gene unclear. This receptor was taken from a human donor with glioblastoma. The CDR3 nucleotides are TGTGCCTGGAGGAGCTACAATGAGCAGTTCTTC. This translates into CAWRSYNEQFF.